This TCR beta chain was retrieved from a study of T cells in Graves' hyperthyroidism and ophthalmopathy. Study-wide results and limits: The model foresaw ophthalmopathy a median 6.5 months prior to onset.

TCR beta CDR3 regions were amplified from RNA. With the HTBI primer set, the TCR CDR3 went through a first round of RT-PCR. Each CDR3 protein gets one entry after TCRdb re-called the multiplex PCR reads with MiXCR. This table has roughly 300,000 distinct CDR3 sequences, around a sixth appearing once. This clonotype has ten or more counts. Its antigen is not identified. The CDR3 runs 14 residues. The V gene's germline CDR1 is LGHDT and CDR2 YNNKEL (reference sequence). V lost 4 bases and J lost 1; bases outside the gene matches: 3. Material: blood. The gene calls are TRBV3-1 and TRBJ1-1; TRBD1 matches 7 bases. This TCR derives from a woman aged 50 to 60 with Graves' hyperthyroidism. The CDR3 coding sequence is TGTGCCAGCAGCCGAGGACAGGCGAACACTGAAGCTTTCTTT. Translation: CASSRGQANTEAFF.